The rows below give T cell receptor beta chains drawn from one sample of a study of blood T cell repertoires in COVID-19. The method was immunoSEQ multiplex PCR; TCRdb's version includes in-frame clones alone and lacks a portion of them. The sample has 95,000 to 100,000 clones; 85% are singletons. Material for sequencing was peripheral blood. Receptors originate from a woman aged 70-85 years with active or convalescent COVID-19. The CDR3 runs from the conserved cysteine through the conserved F or W. The D gene is left open where the match is weak. Size is stated for part of the rows, as once, few or many counts, or as a class when the clone is expanded.

>TRBV6-2/TRBV6-3|-|TRBJ2-7|-
CASSTRAGSTYEQYF
TGTGCCAGCAGCACCCGGGCGGGCAGTACCTACGAGCAGTACTTC
>TRBV28|-|TRBJ1-4|few
CASRIPGDIGEKLFF
TGTGCCAGCAGGATACCAGGGGATATAGGAGAAAAACTGTTTTTT
>TRBV5-4|-|TRBJ2-2|-
CASGGAMTGELFF
TGTGCCAGCGGGGGGGCTATGACCGGGGAGCTGTTTTTT
>TRBV19|-|TRBJ2-7|-
CASSTGTSRGYEQYF
TGTGCCAGTAGTACAGGGACATCCCGAGGGTACGAGCAGTACTTC
>TRBV28|TRBD1|TRBJ1-5|-
CASTLGTGTNQPQHF
TGTGCCAGCACTCTCGGGACAGGCACTAATCAGCCCCAGCATTTT
>TRBV19|-|TRBJ1-5|few
CASRAHRDSNQPQHF
TGTGCCAGTCGCGCCCACAGGGATAGCAATCAGCCCCAGCATTTT
>TRBV6-2/TRBV6-3|TRBD2|TRBJ2-7|-
CASSSLPGLADYEQYF
TGTGCCAGCAGTTCCTTACCTGGACTAGCGGATTACGAGCAGTACTTC
>TRBV6-5|TRBD1|TRBJ1-6|-
CASSYSGQHYNSPLHF
TGTGCCAGCAGTTACTCGGGACAGCACTATAATTCACCCCTCCACTTT
>TRBV7-9|-|TRBJ1-3|-
CASSLEGVRWIYF
TGTGCCAGCAGCTTAGAGGGGGTACGGTGGATATATTTT
>TRBV2|TRBD1|TRBJ1-6|-
CASRRQGALGSPLHF
TGTGCCAGCAGACGACAGGGGGCGCTGGGATCACCCCTCCACTTT
>TRBV18|TRBD1|TRBJ1-1|-
CASSPRQGSNTEAFF
TGTGCCAGCTCACCCCGACAGGGGAGTAACACTGAAGCTTTCTTT
>TRBV15|-|TRBJ1-3|-
CATTEDSLPGNTIYF
TGTGCCACCACCGAGGACAGTCTCCCTGGAAACACCATATATTTT
>TRBV18|-|TRBJ2-2|-
CASSPAEFTGELFF
TGTGCCAGCTCACCTGCAGAATTCACCGGGGAGCTGTTTTTT
>TRBV18|TRBD1|TRBJ1-2|-
CASSPQTDRGPAGYTF
TGTGCCAGCTCACCACAGACAGACAGGGGGCCTGCTGGCTACACCTTC
>TRBV9|-|TRBJ1-2|-
CASSGVDSLRGYTF
TGTGCCAGCAGCGGAGTGGACAGCCTGAGGGGCTACACCTTC
>TRBV7-8|-|TRBJ1-6|few
CASSLFYQGNNSPLHF
TGTGCCAGCAGCTTATTTTACCAGGGGAATAATTCACCCCTCCACTTT
>TRBV24-1|-|TRBJ1-3|-
CATSDGRGSGNTIYF
TGTGCCACCAGTGACGGAAGAGGATCTGGAAACACCATATATTTT
>TRBV4-1|TRBD1|TRBJ1-3|-
CASSQGGRGRGNTIYF
TGCGCCAGCAGCCAAGGAGGCAGGGGGCGAGGAAACACCATATATTTT
>TRBV18|-|TRBJ1-5|-
CASSSGLLNQPQHF
TGTGCCAGCTCATCGGGACTGCTCAATCAGCCCCAGCATTTT
>TRBV24-1|-|TRBJ1-2|-
CATSGNTGNFGYTF
TGTGCCACCAGTGGCAACACAGGGAACTTTGGCTACACCTTC
>TRBV20-1|TRBD1|TRBJ2-1|-
CSASHRQGASEQFF
TGCAGTGCTAGTCATAGACAGGGGGCGAGTGAGCAGTTCTTC
>TRBV6-5|TRBD1|TRBJ2-7|-
CASRPRDRDEQYF
TGTGCCAGCAGACCTCGGGACAGGGACGAGCAGTACTTC
>TRBV20-1|-|TRBJ1-1|-
CSVKGTEAFF
TGCAGTGTCAAGGGGACTGAAGCTTTCTTT
>TRBV14|-|TRBJ2-7|once
CASSQDLGQGQTNSYEQYF
TGTGCCAGCAGCCAAGATTTGGGGCAAGGACAGACGAACTCCTACGAGCAGTACTTC
>TRBV5-4|TRBD1|TRBJ2-7|-
CASSDRDSTHEQYF
TGTGCCAGCAGCGACCGGGACAGTACACACGAGCAGTACTTC
>TRBV2|TRBD1|TRBJ1-1|-
CASRGLIMNTEAFF
TGTGCCAGTAGGGGGCTGATCATGAACACTGAAGCTTTCTTT
>TRBV15|-|TRBJ2-3|-
CATRRGQSTDTQYF
TGTGCCACCAGACGCGGACAGAGCACAGATACGCAGTATTTT
>TRBV7-9|-|TRBJ1-1|-
CASSPTGNTEAFF
TGTGCCAGCAGCCCGACAGGGAACACTGAAGCTTTCTTT
>TRBV5-1|-|TRBJ1-4|-
CASSTGQILTTNEKLFF
TGCGCCAGCAGCACAGGACAGATACTAACAACTAATGAAAAACTGTTTTTT
>TRBV7-8|-|TRBJ2-3|-
CASMARNADTQYF
TGTGCCAGCATGGCCCGTAACGCAGATACGCAGTATTTT
>TRBV6-1|TRBD1|TRBJ1-2|-
CASSERRGLDYGYTF
TGTGCCAGCAGTGAAAGAAGGGGGCTGGACTATGGCTACACCTTC
>TRBV27|TRBD1|TRBJ2-7|-
CASRTTGGYEQYF
TGTGCCAGCAGGACGACAGGGGGTTACGAGCAGTACTTC
>TRBV29-1|TRBD1|TRBJ1-1|-
CSVDRGYNTEAFF
TGCAGCGTAGACAGGGGGTATAACACTGAAGCTTTCTTT
>TRBV7-9|-|TRBJ1-1|-
CASSDSGQGMNTEAFF
TGTGCCAGCAGCGATTCTGGGCAGGGGATGAACACTGAAGCTTTCTTT
>TRBV7-9|-|TRBJ1-1|-
CASSQKGGDAEAFF
TGTGCCAGCAGCCAAAAAGGGGGAGACGCTGAAGCTTTCTTT
>TRBV28|-|TRBJ2-3|-
CASSIATALTDTQYF
TGTGCCAGCAGTATCGCGACAGCCCTCACAGATACGCAGTATTTT
>TRBV6-6|-|TRBJ2-7|-
CASSRVRGNAPRSYEQYF
TGTGCCAGCAGTCGCGTACGGGGAAATGCTCCTCGCTCCTACGAGCAGTACTTC
>TRBV2|TRBD1|TRBJ2-3|-
CASSVGQGYTDTQYF
TGTGCCAGCAGTGTTGGACAGGGCTACACAGATACGCAGTATTTT
>TRBV30|-|TRBJ2-7|-
CAWSVSSAGQYF
TGTGCCTGGAGTGTATCTTCCGCGGGGCAGTACTTC
>TRBV7-9|TRBD1|TRBJ2-1|-
CASSLGTGVDNEQFF
TGTGCCAGCAGCTTGGGGACAGGGGTGGACAATGAGCAGTTCTTC
>TRBV28|TRBD2|TRBJ2-7|-
CASSLSLGGSSYEQYF
TGTGCCAGCAGTTTATCCCTTGGCGGGAGTTCCTACGAGCAGTACTTC
>TRBV28|-|TRBJ1-2|-
CASRPTADYGYTF
TGTGCCAGCAGGCCCACGGCGGACTATGGCTACACCTTC
>TRBV5-1|TRBD1|TRBJ1-3|once
CASSNGQGLGNTIYF
TGCGCCAGCAGCAATGGACAGGGACTGGGAAACACCATATATTTT
>TRBV21-1|-|TRBJ1-2|-
CASSKKQEPGYTF
TGTGCCAGCAGCAAAAAACAGGAACCGGGCTACACCTTC
>TRBV11-2|TRBD1|TRBJ2-1|few
CASSLRGTGDYNEQFF
TGTGCCAGCAGCCTTCGCGGGACAGGGGATTACAATGAGCAGTTCTTC
>TRBV3-1/TRBV3-2|-|TRBJ2-3|-
CASSPNLGTDTQYF
TGTGCCAGCAGCCCGAACCTAGGCACAGATACGCAGTATTTT
>TRBV3-1/TRBV3-2|TRBD1|TRBJ2-5|once
CASSYPGGTQYF
TGTGCCAGCTCTTACCCAGGGGGAACCCAGTACTTC
>TRBV12-3/TRBV12-4|-|TRBJ1-2|-
CASSFPQGSGYTF
TGTGCCAGCAGCTTTCCTCAGGGTTCTGGCTACACCTTC
>TRBV6-2/TRBV6-3|TRBD1|TRBJ2-5|-
CASSLIGGLETQYF
TGTGCCAGCAGTCTCATAGGGGGCTTAGAGACCCAGTACTTC
>TRBV7-2|TRBD1|TRBJ1-4|-
CASSLGNRGHEKLFF
TGTGCCAGCAGCTTAGGAAACAGGGGGCATGAAAAACTGTTTTTT
>TRBV28|-|TRBJ1-4|-
CASSLGPNEKLFF
TGTGCCAGCAGTTTAGGGCCAAATGAAAAACTGTTTTTT